The 16 T cell receptor beta chains reported below all come from one sample, sequenced in a study of T cells in localized non-small cell lung cancer. TCRdb's copy holds only in-frame clones and misses some; the assay was immunoSEQ multiplex PCR. The table shows more than 45,000 clones, with roughly nine tenths occurring only once. Source: PBMCs, taken before any cancer treatment. These TCRs come from a man aged 35-75 years with stage II lung adenocarcinoma.

This rearrangement joins TRBV5-1 to TRBJ2-1; D gene ambiguous. V lost 0 bases to trimming and J lost 7 bases, with 8 bases between them. Germline lookup yields CDR1 SGHRS and CDR2 YFSETQ. There are 13 residues in the CDR3. The CDR3 sequence is CASSLDYPNEQFF. The CDR3 DNA follows: TGCGCCAGCAGCTTGGACTACCCTAATGAGCAGTTCTTC.

The chain carries TRBV29-1 and TRBJ1-2, with D unclear. The length of the CDR3 is 11 residues. Germline loops: CDR1 SQVTM, CDR2 ANQGSEA. The ends were cut back, 3 bases at V and 8 bases at J, with 10 bases in the middle. The CDR3 nucleotides are TGCAGCGTTGACGGTATGGAAGGCTACACCTTC. Translated: CSVDGMEGYTF.

The rearrangement links TRBV2 to TRBJ1-2, with D maybe TRBD1 (5 bases). The CDR3 sequence is 16 residues long. V was cut by 3 bases and J by 8 bases, with 22 bases left in between. CDR1 and CDR2 (germline): SNHLY, FYNNEI. CDR3 sequence reads: CASSDWDGTGILGYTF. In nucleotides, the CDR3 is TGTGCCAGCAGTGACTGGGACGGCACGGGGATATTAGGCTACACCTTC.

The J gene is TRBJ2-1, the V gene TRBV27, with TRBD2 matching over 14 bases. V shed 1 base, J shed 6 bases, and the junction held 11 bases outside the gene matches. Germline V gene sequence: CDR1 MNHEY, CDR2 SMNVEV (reference sequence). This CDR3 is 19 amino acids long. CDR3: CASSLFGTSGGLPRNEQFF. The CDR3, as DNA: TGTGCCAGCAGTTTATTTGGGACTAGCGGGGGCCTTCCTCGCAATGAGCAGTTCTTC.

This sequence joins TRBV5-1 and TRBJ2-7, with D possibly being TRBD2 (5 bases). There are 15 residues in the CDR3. V lost 4 bases to trimming and J lost 3 bases, with 17 bases between them. Germline loops: CDR1 SGHRS, CDR2 YFSETQ. For the CDR3, the DNA is TGCGCCAGCAGCGCCCGGACTGCTGCTGACTACGAGCAGTACTTC. The encoded protein is CASSARTAADYEQYF. Full variable domain (missing parts from reference TRBV5-1 and TRBJ2-7): KAGVTQTPRYLIKTRGQQVTLSCSPISGHRSVSWYQQTPGQGLQFLFEYFSETQRNKGNFPGRFSGRQFSNSRSEMNVSTLELGDSALYLCASSARTAADYEQYFGPGTRLTVT.

Remarks on this clone: The junction shows a germline mismatch at one end, possibly a read error. The chain combines TRBV4-1 with TRBJ2-3; the match to TRBD1 covers 8 bases. Germline assignment: CDR1 MGHRA and CDR2 YSYEKL. The CDR3 runs to 17 residues. DNA of the CDR3: TGCGCCAGCAGCCAAGATCCGGGACAGGCCGTCACAAATACGCAGTATTTT. Translated, it gives CASSQDPGQAVTNTQYF.

The V call is TRBV5-6, the J call TRBJ1-5; no clear D gene. The V gene lost 3 bases and the J gene lost 0 bases, with 13 bases spanning the gap. Per germline, CDR1 SGHDT and CDR2 YYEEEE. The CDR3 is 16 amino acids. CDR3 residues: CASSSFKGYSNQPQHF. CDR3 DNA sequence: TGTGCCAGCAGCTCTTTTAAAGGTTATAGCAATCAGCCCCAGCATTTT.

The V gene is TRBV5-1, the J gene TRBJ2-7; D gene unclear. The germline CDR1 and CDR2 sequences are SGHRS and YFSETQ. Trimming cost V 0 bases and J 1 base, with 5 bases left between them. CDR3 length: 13 amino acids. The CDR3 loop reads CASSLDRSYEQYV. In nucleotides, the CDR3 is TGCGCCAGCAGCTTGGACCGTTCCTACGAGCAGTACGTC.

To note about this clone: An end of the junction differs from the germline gene, which may be a read error. V is TRBV27 and J is TRBJ2-5; D is unclear. Germline lookup yields CDR1 MNHEY and CDR2 SMNVEV (reference sequence). CDR3 length: 13 residues. The CDR3 sequence is CASSISDSETQYF. CDR3 in DNA: TGTGCCAGCAGTATATCCGACTCGGAGACCCAGTACTTC.

This clone was recorded only once. The chain carries TRBV6-4 and TRBJ1-1; a weak D match, TRBD1 (5 bases). The CDR3 is made up of 13 amino acids. Deletions cut 4 bases from V and 5 bases from J, with 11 bases between. Germline CDR1 is MRHNA and CDR2 is SNTAGT. The CDR3: CASSVKRGTEAFF. The CDR3 DNA is TGTGCCAGCAGTGTCAAACGGGGGACTGAAGCTTTCTTT.

This chain links TRBV4-1 with TRBJ1-2, with a weak D call TRBD1 (6 bases). This CDR3 is built from 16 residues. CDR1 and CDR2 from the germline V gene are MGHRA and YSYEKL. V gave up 3 bases and J gave up 3 bases, with 17 bases separating them. The CDR3 nucleotides read TGCGCCAGCAGCCAGGGGGGCAGGGAGATATACTATGGCTACACCTTC. Translating gives CASSQGGREIYYGYTF.

The J gene is TRBJ1-1, the V gene TRBV5-1, with unresolved D. The CDR3 extends over 14 amino acids. Germline values: CDR1 SGHRS, CDR2 YFSETQ. V was shortened by 0 bases and J by 4 bases, with 10 bases between the two germline ends. This chain's CDR3 is CASSLVWGSTEAFF. The CDR3, as DNA: TGCGCCAGCAGCTTGGTTTGGGGAAGCACTGAAGCTTTCTTT.

The V call is TRBV4-1, the J call TRBJ2-1; 12 bases map to TRBD2. CDR3 length equals 18 residues. CDR1 is MGHRA and CDR2 is YSYEKL in the germline V gene. The trim removed 2 bases at V and 8 bases at J, leaving 13 bases unmatched. The CDR3 sequence: CASSQHLLPSGGGDEQFF. In DNA, the CDR3 is TGCGCCAGCAGCCAACACCTTCTCCCTAGCGGGGGGGGAGATGAGCAGTTCTTC.

The rearrangement uses TRBV5-5 and TRBJ1-5; 8 nucleotides agree with TRBD1. Germline V gene sequence: CDR1 SGHKS, CDR2 YYEKEE (reference sequence). This CDR3 is built from 16 residues. J was trimmed by 3 bases and V by 2 bases; bases with no gene match: 7. The CDR3 reads CASSLTGGQANQPQHF. CDR3 nucleotides: TGTGCCAGCAGCTTAACCGGGGGACAGGCCAATCAGCCCCAGCATTTT.

This clone has only one observation. The rearrangement uses TRBV27 and TRBJ2-2; the D gene is possibly TRBD1 (6 bases). The CDR3 is 13 amino acids. Germline V CDR1 and CDR2: MNHEY, SMNVEV (reference sequence). Trimming left V 6 bases short and J 7 bases short, with 12 bases between. CDR3 sequence reads: CASRSTGRGELFF. CDR3 bases: TGTGCCAGCAGAAGTACAGGGCGCGGGGAGCTGTTTTTT.

The gene calls are TRBV6-5 and TRBJ1-4, with 9 bases identical to TRBD1. Germline loops: CDR1 MNHEY, CDR2 SVGAGI. Germline trimming cut 4 bases from V and 8 bases from J; bases unmatched to any gene: 8. This CDR3 region has 15 residues. For the CDR3, the DNA is TGTGCCAGCAGTTTAGGACAGGGGTTTCGGGAAAAACTGTTTTTT. It translates to CASSLGQGFREKLFF.